The TCR beta chain described here comes from a study of graft-versus-host responses after intestinal transplantation. There are a few counts of this clone. The repertoire was sequenced with immunoSEQ multiplex PCR; TCRdb's copy has only in-frame clones and lacks some. This sample has some 7,000 clones, with around two thirds found just once. Germline values: CDR1 LGHNT, CDR2 FRNRAP. The ends were cut back, 0 bases at V and 0 bases at J, with 6 bases in the middle. The CDR3 covers 14 residues. Lymphocytes (intraepithelial and lamina propria) were released by processing the graft tissue. J is TRBJ2-7 and V is TRBV12-5; D remains ambiguous. The sequence was obtained from a human patient who received an intestinal transplant, so some T cells may come from the graft donor. The sequencing here drew on ileum tissue, taken less than 60 days after transplant. The CDR3 sequence is CASGLVLGSYEQYV. The CDR3 DNA reads TGTGCTAGTGGTTTGGTACTGGGCTCCTACGAGCAGTACGTC.